The T cell receptor beta chain under discussion was sequenced for a study of human T cells and chemical hapten exposure. Regarding time point: pre-sensitization, week 0. The treatment: therapeutic diphenylcyclopropenone sensitization with weekly scalp DPC. One entry per CDR3 protein, called by TCRdb with MiXCR from the RACE reads. The data show some 45,000 distinct CDR3 sequences, over 10% seen once. Trimming left V 0 bases short and J 6 bases short, with 12 bases between. The CDR3 covers 16 residues. CDR1 is MNHNS, CDR2 SASEGT, per germline. This clonotype was recorded a few times. The source of this sequence is a woman aged 30 to 39 with alopecia areata. Some clones in this sample may be carry-over from other donors' samples. The material was whole blood, obtained in connection with sensitization to the hapten diphenylcyclopropenone (DPC). The chain couples TRBV6-1 to TRBJ1-6; D might be TRBD1 (5 bases). CDR3 protein: CASSEATTVFNSPLHF. The CDR3 nucleotides read TGTGCCAGCAGTGAAGCGACGACAGTTTTTAATTCACCCCTCCACTTT.